Detailed here is one TCR beta chain. This entry is derived from a study of blood T cell repertoires in COVID-19. The overall study: T cells, B-cell-depleted T cells, or PBMCs provided the cDNA or gDNA that served as material.

V dropped 0 bases and J dropped 3 bases, with 14 bases sitting between them. Germline V CDR1 and CDR2: SGHVS, FNYEAQ. This CDR3 comprises 16 residues. Per the study methods: Reference gene primer amplification gave nucleated cell count estimates. The table came from immunoSEQ multiplex PCR; TCRdb's copy has only in-frame clones and leaves some out. The V and J calls and clone size are taken from that table; D and trimming were inferred from the DNA. The sample gives 220,000 or so clones, around four fifths of which show up once; roughly 8.2% is in the top ten. Seattle participants joined during active infection and were tracked over time.

The receptor was isolated from a woman of 80 years or more with COVID-19, enrolled during active disease. Material: peripheral blood. The chain couples TRBV7-6 to TRBJ1-1; possibly TRBD1 for D (5 bases). CDR3 bases: TGTGCCAGCAGCTTAGCGCCTGCAGGGCAAGACACTGAAGCTTTCTTT. This codes for CASSLAPAGQDTEAFF.